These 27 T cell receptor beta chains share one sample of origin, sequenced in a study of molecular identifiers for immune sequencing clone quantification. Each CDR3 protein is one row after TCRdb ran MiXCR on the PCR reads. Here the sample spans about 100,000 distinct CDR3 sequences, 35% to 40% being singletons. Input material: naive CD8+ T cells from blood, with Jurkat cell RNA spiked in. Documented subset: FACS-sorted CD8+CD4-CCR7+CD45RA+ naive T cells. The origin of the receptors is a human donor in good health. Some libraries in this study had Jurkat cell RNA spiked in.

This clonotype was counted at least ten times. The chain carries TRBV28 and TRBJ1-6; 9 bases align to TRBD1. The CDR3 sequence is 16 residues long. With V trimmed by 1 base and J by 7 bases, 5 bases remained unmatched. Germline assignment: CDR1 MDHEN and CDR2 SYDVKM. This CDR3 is CASSLYSGTGNSPLHF. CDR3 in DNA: TGTGCCAGCAGTTTATACAGCGGGACAGGGAATTCACCCCTCCACTTT.

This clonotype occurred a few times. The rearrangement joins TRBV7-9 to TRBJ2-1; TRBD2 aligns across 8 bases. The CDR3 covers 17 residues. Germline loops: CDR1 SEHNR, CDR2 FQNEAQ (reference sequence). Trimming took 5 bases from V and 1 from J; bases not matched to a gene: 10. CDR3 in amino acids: CASSRGAGGGSYNEQFF. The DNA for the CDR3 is TGTGCCAGCAGCCGTGGGGCGGGAGGCGGGTCCTACAATGAGCAGTTCTTC.

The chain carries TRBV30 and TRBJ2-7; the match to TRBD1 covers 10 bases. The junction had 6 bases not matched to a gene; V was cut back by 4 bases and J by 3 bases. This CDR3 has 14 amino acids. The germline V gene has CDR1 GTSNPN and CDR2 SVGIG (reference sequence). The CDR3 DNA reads TGTGCCTGGACGGGACAGGGGAAATTCTACGAGCAGTACTTC. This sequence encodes CAWTGQGKFYEQYF.

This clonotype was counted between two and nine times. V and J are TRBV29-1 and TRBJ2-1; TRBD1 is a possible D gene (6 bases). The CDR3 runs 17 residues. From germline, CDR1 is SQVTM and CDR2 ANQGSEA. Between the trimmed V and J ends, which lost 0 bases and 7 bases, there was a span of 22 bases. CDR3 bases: TGCAGCGTTGAAGATCCGTGGGGGCCCACGGTTGGGAATGAGCAGTTCTTC. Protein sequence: CSVEDPWGPTVGNEQFF.

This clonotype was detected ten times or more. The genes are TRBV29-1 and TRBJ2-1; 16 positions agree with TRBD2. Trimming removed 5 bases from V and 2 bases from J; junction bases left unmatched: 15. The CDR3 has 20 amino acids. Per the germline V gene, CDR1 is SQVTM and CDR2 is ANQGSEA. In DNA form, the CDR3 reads TGCAGCGTTACGTTTACCGGGACTAGCGGGAGGGCCCAGGCCTACAATGAGCAGTTCTTC. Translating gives CSVTFTGTSGRAQAYNEQFF.

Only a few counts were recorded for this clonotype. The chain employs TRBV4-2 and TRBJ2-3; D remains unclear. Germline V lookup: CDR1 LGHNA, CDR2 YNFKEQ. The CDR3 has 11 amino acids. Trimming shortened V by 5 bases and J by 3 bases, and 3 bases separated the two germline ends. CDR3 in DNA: TGTGCCAGCAGCTGGACAGATACGCAGTATTTT. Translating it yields CASSWTDTQYF.

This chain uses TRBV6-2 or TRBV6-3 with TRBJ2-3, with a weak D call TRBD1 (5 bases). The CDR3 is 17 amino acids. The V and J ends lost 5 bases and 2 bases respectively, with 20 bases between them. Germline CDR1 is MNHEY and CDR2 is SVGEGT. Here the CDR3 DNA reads TGTGCCAGCAGTCCCCGGTCGGACACAGGTTACACAGATACGCAGTATTTT. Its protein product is CASSPRSDTGYTDTQYF.

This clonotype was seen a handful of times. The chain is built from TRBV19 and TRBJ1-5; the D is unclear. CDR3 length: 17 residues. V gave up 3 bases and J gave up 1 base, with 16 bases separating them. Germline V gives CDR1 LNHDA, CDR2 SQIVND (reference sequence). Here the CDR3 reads CASSIYPPAVSNQPQHF. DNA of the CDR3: TGTGCCAGTAGTATTTACCCACCGGCAGTCAGCAATCAGCCCCAGCATTTT.

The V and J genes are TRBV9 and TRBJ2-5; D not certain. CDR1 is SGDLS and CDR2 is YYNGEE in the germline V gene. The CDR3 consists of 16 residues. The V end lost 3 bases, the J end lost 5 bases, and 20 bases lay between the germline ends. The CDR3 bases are TGTGCCAGCAGCGAACAGCCTACCAGCCCCAGGGAGACCCAGTACTTC. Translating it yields CASSEQPTSPRETQYF.

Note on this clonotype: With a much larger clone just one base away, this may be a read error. CDR3 residues: CASSFSPYTDTQYF. The CDR3 DNA is TGTGCCAGCAGTTTCAGTCCGTACACAGATACGCAGTATTTT. The chain links TRBV28 to TRBJ2-3; no reliable D call. Germline-derived CDR1 and CDR2 are MDHEN and SYDVKM. The V end was cut by 3 bases, the J end by 2 bases, with 9 bases between. The CDR3 extends over 14 amino acids.

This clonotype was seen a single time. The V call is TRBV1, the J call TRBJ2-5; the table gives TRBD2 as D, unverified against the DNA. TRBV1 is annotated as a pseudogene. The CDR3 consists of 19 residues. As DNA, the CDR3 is TGCACCAGCAGCCAAGATTCTTGGGCATTACCAGGAGGGCAAGAGGCCCAGTACTTC. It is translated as CTSSQDSWALPGGQEAQYF.

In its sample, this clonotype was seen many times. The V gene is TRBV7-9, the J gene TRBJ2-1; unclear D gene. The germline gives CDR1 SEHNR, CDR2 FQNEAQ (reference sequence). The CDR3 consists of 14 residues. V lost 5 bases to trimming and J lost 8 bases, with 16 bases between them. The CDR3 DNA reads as TGTGCCAGCAGCCCTTTGGCTACGAAGGATGAGCAGTTCTTC. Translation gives CASSPLATKDEQFF.

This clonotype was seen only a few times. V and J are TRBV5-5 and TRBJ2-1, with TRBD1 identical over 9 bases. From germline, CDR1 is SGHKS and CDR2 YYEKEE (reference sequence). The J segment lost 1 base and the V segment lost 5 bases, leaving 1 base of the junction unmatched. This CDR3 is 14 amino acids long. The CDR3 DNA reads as TGTGCCAGCAGAGGGACAGGGTCCTACAATGAGCAGTTCTTC. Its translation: CASRGTGSYNEQFF.

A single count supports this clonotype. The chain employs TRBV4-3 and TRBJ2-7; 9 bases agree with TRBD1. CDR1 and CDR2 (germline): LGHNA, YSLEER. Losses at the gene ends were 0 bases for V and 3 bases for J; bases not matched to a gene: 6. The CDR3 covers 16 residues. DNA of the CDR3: TGCGCCAGCAGCCAAGACCAACCGGGACAGGGCTACGAGCAGTACTTC. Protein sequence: CASSQDQPGQGYEQYF.

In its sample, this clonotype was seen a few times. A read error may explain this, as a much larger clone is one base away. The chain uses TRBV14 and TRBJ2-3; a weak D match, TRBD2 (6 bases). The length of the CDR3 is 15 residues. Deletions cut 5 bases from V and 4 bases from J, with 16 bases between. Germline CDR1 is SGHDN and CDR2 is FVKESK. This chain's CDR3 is CASSTREMGSDTQYF. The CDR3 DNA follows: TGTGCCAGCAGCACCCGGGAGATGGGCTCAGATACGCAGTATTTT.

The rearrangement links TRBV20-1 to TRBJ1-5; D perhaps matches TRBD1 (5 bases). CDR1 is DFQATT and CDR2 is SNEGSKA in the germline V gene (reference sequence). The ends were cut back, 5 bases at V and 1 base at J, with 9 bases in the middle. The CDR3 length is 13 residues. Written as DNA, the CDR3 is TGCAGTGCTCTGGACACAAGCAATCAGCCCCAGCATTTT. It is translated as CSALDTSNQPQHF.

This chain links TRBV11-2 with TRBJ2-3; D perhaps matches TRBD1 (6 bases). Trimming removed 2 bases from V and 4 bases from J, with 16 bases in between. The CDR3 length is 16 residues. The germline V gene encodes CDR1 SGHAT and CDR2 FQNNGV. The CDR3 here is CASSLSAGTNADTQYF. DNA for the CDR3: TGTGCCAGCAGCTTATCCGCCGGGACAAACGCAGATACGCAGTATTTT. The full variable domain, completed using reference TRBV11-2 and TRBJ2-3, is EAGVAQSPRYKIIEKRQSVAFWCNPISGHATLYWYQQILGQGPKLLIQFQNNGVVDDSQLPKDRFSAERLKGVDSTLKIQPAKLEDSAVYLCASSLSAGTNADTQYFGPGTRLTVL.

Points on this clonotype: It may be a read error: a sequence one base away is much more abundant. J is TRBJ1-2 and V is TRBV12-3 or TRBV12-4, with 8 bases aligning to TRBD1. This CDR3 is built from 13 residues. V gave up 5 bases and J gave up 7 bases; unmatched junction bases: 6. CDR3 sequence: CASSPDRECGYTF. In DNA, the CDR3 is TGTGCCAGCAGTCCGGACAGGGAGTGTGGCTACACCTTC.

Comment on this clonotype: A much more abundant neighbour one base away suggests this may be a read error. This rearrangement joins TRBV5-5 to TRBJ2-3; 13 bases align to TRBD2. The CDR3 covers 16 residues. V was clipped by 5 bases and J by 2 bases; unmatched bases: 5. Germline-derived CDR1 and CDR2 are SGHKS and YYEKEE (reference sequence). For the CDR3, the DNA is TGTGCCAGCAGTCCACTAGCGGGAGGGGTCACAGATACGCAGTATTTT. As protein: CASSPLAGGVTDTQYF.

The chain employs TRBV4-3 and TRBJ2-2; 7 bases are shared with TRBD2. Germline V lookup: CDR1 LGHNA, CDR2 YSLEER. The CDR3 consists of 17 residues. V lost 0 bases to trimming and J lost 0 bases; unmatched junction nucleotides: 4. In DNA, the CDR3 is TGCGCCAGCAGCCAAGATCTAGCGGAAACGAACACCGGGGAGCTGTTTTTT. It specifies CASSQDLAETNTGELFF.

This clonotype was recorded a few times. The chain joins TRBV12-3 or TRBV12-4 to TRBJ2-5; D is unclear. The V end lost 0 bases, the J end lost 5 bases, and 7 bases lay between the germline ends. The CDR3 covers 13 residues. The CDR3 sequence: CASSLATRETQYF. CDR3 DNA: TGTGCCAGCAGTTTAGCCACACGGGAGACCCAGTACTTC.

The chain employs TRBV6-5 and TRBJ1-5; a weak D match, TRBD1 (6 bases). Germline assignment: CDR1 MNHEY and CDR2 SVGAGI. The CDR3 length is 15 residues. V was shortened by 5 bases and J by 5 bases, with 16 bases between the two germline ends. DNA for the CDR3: TGTGCCAGCAGTCCCTTTTCAGGGGAGTATCAGCCCCAGCATTTT. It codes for CASSPFSGEYQPQHF.

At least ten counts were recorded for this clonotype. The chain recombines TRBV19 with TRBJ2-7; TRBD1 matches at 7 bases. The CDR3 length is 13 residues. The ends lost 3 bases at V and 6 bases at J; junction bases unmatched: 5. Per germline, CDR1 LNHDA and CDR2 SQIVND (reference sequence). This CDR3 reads CASSIGTVSEQYF. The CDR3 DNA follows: TGTGCCAGTAGTATCGGGACAGTAAGCGAGCAGTACTTC.

CDR3 protein: CSAIGTSDEQFF. The CDR3 DNA is TGCAGTGCTATCGGGACTTCGGATGAGCAGTTCTTC. The chain joins TRBV20-1 to TRBJ2-1; possible D gene TRBD2, 6 bases. CDR1 is DFQATT, CDR2 SNEGSKA, per germline (reference sequence). V was clipped by 4 bases and J by 8 bases, with 12 bases between them. The CDR3 consists of 12 residues.

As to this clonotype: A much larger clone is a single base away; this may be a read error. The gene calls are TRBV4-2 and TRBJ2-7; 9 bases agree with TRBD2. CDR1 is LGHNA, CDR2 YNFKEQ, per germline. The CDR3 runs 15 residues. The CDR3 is CASSQEASGDYEQNF. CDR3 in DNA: TGTGCCAGCAGCCAAGAAGCTAGCGGGGACTACGAGCAGAACTTC.

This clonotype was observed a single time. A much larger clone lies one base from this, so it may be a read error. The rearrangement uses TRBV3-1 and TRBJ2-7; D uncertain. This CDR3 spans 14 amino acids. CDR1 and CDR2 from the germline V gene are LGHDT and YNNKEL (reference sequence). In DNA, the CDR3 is TGTGCCAGCAGCCCGCGACACTTCTCCTACGAGCTGTACTTC. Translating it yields CASSPRHFSYELYF.

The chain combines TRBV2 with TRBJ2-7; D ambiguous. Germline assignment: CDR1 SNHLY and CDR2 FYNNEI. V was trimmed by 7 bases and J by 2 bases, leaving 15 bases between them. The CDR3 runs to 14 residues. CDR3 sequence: CASNDFGSTYEQYF. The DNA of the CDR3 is TGTGCCAGCAACGATTTCGGGTCAACCTACGAGCAGTACTTC. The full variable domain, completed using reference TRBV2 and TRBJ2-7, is EPEVTQTPSHQVTQMGQEVILRCVPISNHLYFYWYRQILGQKVEFLVSFYNNEISEKSEIFDDQFSVERPDGSNFTLKIRSTKLEDSAMYFCASNDFGSTYEQYFGPGTRLTVT.